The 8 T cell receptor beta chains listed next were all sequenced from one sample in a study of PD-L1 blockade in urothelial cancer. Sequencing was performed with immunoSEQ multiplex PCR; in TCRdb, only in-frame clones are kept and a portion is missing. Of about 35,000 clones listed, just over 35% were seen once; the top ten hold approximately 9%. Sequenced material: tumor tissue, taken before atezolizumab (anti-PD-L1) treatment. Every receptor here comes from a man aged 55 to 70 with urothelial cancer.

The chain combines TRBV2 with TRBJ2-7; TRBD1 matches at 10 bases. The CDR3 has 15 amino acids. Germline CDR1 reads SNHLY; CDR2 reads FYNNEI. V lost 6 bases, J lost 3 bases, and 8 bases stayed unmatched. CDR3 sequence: CASRLGTGEDYEQYF. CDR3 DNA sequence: TGTGCCAGCAGACTGGGGACAGGGGAGGACTACGAGCAGTACTTC.

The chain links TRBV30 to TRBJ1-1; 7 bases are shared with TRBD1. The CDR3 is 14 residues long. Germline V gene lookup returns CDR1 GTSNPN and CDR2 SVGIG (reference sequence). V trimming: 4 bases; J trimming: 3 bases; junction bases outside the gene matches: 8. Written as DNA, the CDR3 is TGTGCCTGGAAAACTGGGACAGTTGACACTGAAGCTTTCTTT. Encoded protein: CAWKTGTVDTEAFF. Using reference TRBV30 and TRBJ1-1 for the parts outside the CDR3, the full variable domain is SQTIHQWPATLVQPVGSPLSLECTVEGTSNPNLYWYRQAAGRGLQLLFYSVGIGQISSEVPQNLSASRPQDRQFILSSKKLLLSDSGFYLCAWKTGTVDTEAFFGQGTRLTVV.

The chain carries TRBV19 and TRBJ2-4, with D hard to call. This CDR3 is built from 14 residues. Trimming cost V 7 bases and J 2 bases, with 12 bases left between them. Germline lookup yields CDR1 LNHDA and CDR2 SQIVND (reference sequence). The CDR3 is CASIAPGTKNIQYF. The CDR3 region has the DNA TGTGCCAGTATTGCCCCAGGCACCAAAAACATTCAGTACTTC.

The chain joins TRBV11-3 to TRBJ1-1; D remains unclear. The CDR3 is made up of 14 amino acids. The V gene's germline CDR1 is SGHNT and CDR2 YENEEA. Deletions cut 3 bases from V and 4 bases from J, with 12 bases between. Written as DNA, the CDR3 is TGTGCCAGCAGCTTGGACCACGTCGGCACTGAAGCTTTCTTT. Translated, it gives CASSLDHVGTEAFF.

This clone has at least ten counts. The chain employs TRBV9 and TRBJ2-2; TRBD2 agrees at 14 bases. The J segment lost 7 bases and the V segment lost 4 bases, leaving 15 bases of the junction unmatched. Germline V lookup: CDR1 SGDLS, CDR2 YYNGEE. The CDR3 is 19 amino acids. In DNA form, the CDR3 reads TGTGCCAGCAGCCCCGAGAGACTAGCGGGGGGGCCAGGGATCGGGGAGCTGTTTTTT. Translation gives CASSPERLAGGPGIGELFF.

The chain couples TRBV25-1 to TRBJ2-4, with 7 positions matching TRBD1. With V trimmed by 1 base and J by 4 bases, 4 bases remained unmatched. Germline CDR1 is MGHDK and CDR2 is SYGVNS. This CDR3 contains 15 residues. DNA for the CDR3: TGTGCCAGCAGTGAATCGGGGACAGCAAAAAACATTCAGTACTTC. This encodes CASSESGTAKNIQYF.

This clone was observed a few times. The DNA for the CDR3 is TGTGCCAGCAGTTTTGTTGGGAGGACTGAAGCTTTCTTT. This sequence encodes CASSFVGRTEAFF. The chain is built from TRBV28 and TRBJ1-1; D remains ambiguous. From germline, CDR1 is MDHEN and CDR2 SYDVKM. This CDR3 spans 13 amino acids. V was shortened by 3 bases and J by 5 bases, with 10 bases between the two germline ends.

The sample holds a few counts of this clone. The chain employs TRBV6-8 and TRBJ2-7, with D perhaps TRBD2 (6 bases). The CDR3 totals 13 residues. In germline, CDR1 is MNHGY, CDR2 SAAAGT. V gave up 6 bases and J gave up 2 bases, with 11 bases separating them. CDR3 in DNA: TGTGCCAGCAGAGGGGAGGCGGCCTACGAGCAGTACTTC. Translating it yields CASRGEAAYEQYF.